This T cell receptor beta chain was sequenced during a study of regulatory T cells in long-lasting Graves disease. Overall study: To qualify as persistent, Graves' disease required over 5 years of antithyroid drugs with positive TSH receptor antibodies. Study-level results: Reduced TCR diversity was observed in persistent Graves' patients versus newly diagnosed patients. The study found TRBV28, TRBJ1-2 and TRBJ2-5 favored in persistent disease.

As regards this clonotype: Its antigen remains unidentified.

To make TCR beta libraries, researchers used iRepertoire HTBI primers and Arm-PCR of CDR3 regions. TCRdb reprocessed the multiplex PCR reads via MiXCR and lists one record per CDR3 protein. Of a few hundred thousand distinct CDR3 sequences listed, roughly a quarter are singletons. Regarding time point: persistent/refractory GD, antithyroid drugs over 5 years with positive TRAb. Extracted PBMC RNA gave rise to the TCR library. CDR1 is SGHRS and CDR2 is YFSETQ in the germline V gene. V was shortened by 6 bases and J by 3 bases, with 10 bases between the two germline ends. CDR3 length equals 14 residues.

The clonotype was recovered from a female donor with Graves disease. The chain is built from TRBV5-1 and TRBJ2-6; D is uncertain. The sample in question was peripheral blood mononuclear cells (PBMCs), obtained when the disease was refractory, from a patient treated with antithyroid drugs. This chain's CDR3 is CASMATVGANVLTF. The CDR3 coding sequence is TGCGCCAGCATGGCCACAGTTGGGGCCAACGTCCTGACTTTC. The variable domain in full, completed from reference TRBV5-1 and TRBJ2-6, reads KAGVTQTPRYLIKTRGQQVTLSCSPISGHRSVSWYQQTPGQGLQFLFEYFSETQRNKGNFPGRFSGRQFSNSRSEMNVSTLELGDSALYLCASMATVGANVLTFGAGSRLTVL.